Detailed here is one TCR beta chain. Its cognate antigen is unknown. This CDR3 region has 15 residues. Looked up from germline, CDR1 is SGHNT and CDR2 is YENEEA. Deletions cut 6 bases from V and 0 bases from J, with 15 bases between. The source of the sample is a study of T-cell memory formation after mild COVID-19. The overall study: TCR clusters largely stayed donor specific.

Constant-segment primers and 5'RACE yielded cDNA libraries for TCR alpha and TCR beta, each carrying sample barcodes and UMIs. TCRdb re-derived calls from the 5' RACE reads in MiXCR, one entry per CDR3 protein. The repertoire consists of more than 120,000 distinct CDR3 sequences, with around 5.8% occurring once and the leading ten covering 2% to 2.5%. Study-level results: Later expanders leaned CD4+, whereas day 15 to 85 contracting clones were balanced CD4/CD8.

Sequencing input: PBMCs or a T cell subset sorted from them (not recorded which). The chain carries TRBV11-3 and TRBJ2-7; possible D gene TRBD1, 6 bases. The clonotype was recovered from an adult woman who had mild COVID-19 (a few samples of this study predate the infection). Cell type and time point are not known. CDR3: CASSPRGPSSYEQYF. As DNA, the CDR3 is TGTGCCAGCAGTCCCAGGGGTCCCAGCTCCTACGAGCAGTACTTC.